The T cell receptor beta chain described here comes from a study of cytomegalovirus exposure and HLA in healthy donors. Study-level results: Among immune exposure information, only CMV serostatus was available. Later on, an analysis showed TCR association rates differing by HLA locus, with DRB1 the most and HLA-C the fewest. The authors listed over 150 TCR beta chains as cytomegalovirus-associated.

PCR employed 60 Vbeta and 13 Jbeta primers. The data were produced by immunoSEQ multiplex PCR, yet TCRdb's version contains in-frame clones alone and is incomplete. This sample has 77,000 or so clones; less than 80% occur once, and the top ten carry roughly 7.1%. Points on this clone: Its specificity is not known.

V was clipped by 0 bases and J by 7 bases; unmatched bases: 9. The germline gives CDR1 SGHRS, CDR2 YFSETQ. The CDR3 totals 18 residues. The chain joins TRBV5-1 to TRBJ2-1; 14 bases match TRBD2. Source material: PBMCs. The clonotype was recovered from a woman aged 35 to 49 in good health and CMV-seronegative. CDR3: CASSLDGTSGRLGNEQFF. The CDR3 DNA is TGCGCCAGCAGCTTGGATGGGACTAGCGGGAGACTAGGAAATGAGCAGTTCTTC. Using reference TRBV5-1 and TRBJ2-1 for the parts outside the CDR3, the full variable domain is KAGVTQTPRYLIKTRGQQVTLSCSPISGHRSVSWYQQTPGQGLQFLFEYFSETQRNKGNFPGRFSGRQFSNSRSEMNVSTLELGDSALYLCASSLDGTSGRLGNEQFFGPGTRLTVL.